The source of this T cell receptor beta chain is a study of T cell responses to AZD1222 COVID-19 vaccine. General study results and limits: It was only after the peak T cell response that any repertoires were sampled. Spike-specific TCR breadth rose after two AZD1222 doses, and depth rose as well. Within unmutated variant regions lay the reported targets of nearly half of spike-specific TCRs. Donors in the cohort were predominantly white British and more often female, and clonal diversity was possibly underestimated.

The CDR3 extends over 15 amino acids. The germline V gene encodes CDR1 SGHRS and CDR2 YFSETQ. Between the trimmed V and J ends, which lost 0 bases and 5 bases, there was a span of 14 bases. With respect to this clone: The antigen remains unidentified.

The protocol was immunoSEQ multiplex PCR, while the TCRdb copy is restricted to in-frame clones and leaves out a portion. The sample records 94,000 or so clones, 80% to 90% being singletons. This chain joins TRBV5-1 and TRBJ1-1; tentative D call: TRBD1 (5 bases). The TCR sequence derives from an adult in good health. Sample: peripheral blood, taken on day 0 of AZD1222 vaccination. The CDR3: CASSLGQGEGTEAFF. The DNA of the CDR3 is TGCGCCAGCAGCTTGGGGCAGGGTGAAGGTACTGAAGCTTTCTTT.